This T cell receptor (beta chain) was sequenced during a study of Graves' ophthalmopathy and Graves' hyperthyroidism. The starting material, 10 ml of fresh peripheral blood, provided the PBMCs. This clonotype came up many times. The CDR3 length is 15 residues. CDR1 KGHSH and CDR2 LQKENI come from the germline V gene. V gave up 6 bases and J gave up 6 bases, with 15 bases separating them. Amplification of TCR beta CDR3 regions used RNA transcripts. After a first-round RT-PCR with HTBI primers, a second-round multiplex PCR was run. TCRdb ran MiXCR on the multiplex PCR reads and lists one entry per CDR3 protein. This repertoire shows tens of thousands of distinct CDR3 sequences, roughly 47% found once; its top ten account for roughly 4.3%.

The rearrangement uses TRBV18 and TRBJ1-6; TRBD1 is a possible D gene (5 bases). The source is an adult woman with Graves' ophthalmopathy. The sample was peripheral blood. This CDR3 is CASSPKEGPNSPLHF. CDR3 sequence (DNA): TGTGCCAGCTCGCCAAAGGAGGGGCCTAATTCACCCCTCCACTTT.